This TCR beta chain comes out of a study of T cells in Graves' hyperthyroidism and ophthalmopathy. This CDR3 region has 16 residues. V was clipped by 5 bases and J by 0 bases, with 14 bases between them. Germline-derived CDR1 and CDR2 are MDHEN and SYDVKM. The definition of stable Graves' hyperthyroidism was no ophthalmopathy progression within 18 months. PBMCs were derived from about 10 ml fresh peripheral blood. Researchers amplified the TCR beta CDR3 regions from RNA transcripts. The HTBI set primed first-round TCR CDR3 RT-PCR. TCRdb ran MiXCR on the multiplex PCR reads and lists one entry per CDR3 protein. The sample has fewer than 600,000 distinct CDR3 sequences, approximately 14% seen once; the top ten hold around 14%. The sample holds many counts of this clonotype. No antigen is known for it. The study's findings and limits: Prediction of ophthalmopathy progression came a median about 6 months pre-onset. Blood samples included most of the expanded thyroid clonotypes exceeding 0.001.

Sequenced sample: blood. This TCR was recovered from a woman in her forties with Graves' hyperthyroidism. V is TRBV28 and J is TRBJ2-1; perhaps TRBD1 as D (5 bases). The CDR3, as DNA: TGTGCCAGCAGTGCCCCTGACAGTCTCTCCTACAATGAGCAGTTCTTC. Protein: CASSAPDSLSYNEQFF.